This T cell receptor beta chain was recovered during a study of T cell repertoires in cytomegalovirus infection. Study information: The public TCR beta signatures pointed to both CMV infection and matching HLA type.

A single record per CDR3 protein comes from TCRdb applying MiXCR to the reads. The sample has fewer than 900,000 distinct CDR3 sequences; about 27% are singletons. Only a few counts were recorded for this clonotype. The antigen is undetermined. CDR3 length: 13 residues. The ends were cut back, 4 bases at V and 7 bases at J, with 14 bases in the middle. CDR1 SGHDT and CDR2 YYEEEE come from the germline V gene. This TCR derives from a human donor in good health (CMV status not recorded). Some clones in this sample may be carry-over from other donors' samples. The V and J genes are TRBV5-6 and TRBJ1-1; a possible D gene is TRBD1 (6 bases). The starting material was cultured CD8+ T cells from PBMCs, obtained from culture after CMV antigen stimulation. The CDR3 loop is CASSGRGTNEAFF. CDR3 sequence (DNA): TGTGCCAGCAGCGGTAGGGGGACAAATGAAGCTTTCTTT.